This T cell receptor beta chain comes out of a study of blood T cell repertoires in COVID-19. Study-wide background: The United States, Italy and Spain were the sources of the acute and convalescent COVID-19 samples. T cells, B-cell-depleted T cells, or PBMCs supplied cDNA or gDNA.

Authors' methods: Estimates of nucleated cell counts were drawn from the amplification of reference gene primers. Using immunoSEQ multiplex PCR, the repertoire was profiled, and TCRdb retains in-frame clones only, with some absent. Clonal size and the V and J genes are those of that table, whereas D and trimming came from the DNA. Here the sample spans about 240,000 clones, about four fifths being singletons. Trimming at V came to 4 bases and at J to 9 bases, leaving 10 bases not matched to a gene. The germline gives CDR1 SGHNT, CDR2 YYREEE (reference sequence). CDR3 length: 14 amino acids. This clonotype was sampled from a woman older than 75 with acute or convalescent COVID-19. The sequencing input was peripheral blood. The chain employs TRBV5-4 and TRBJ1-2; 9 nucleotides agree with TRBD1. For the CDR3, the DNA is TGTGCCAGCAGCCCACCGGGACAGGGTAGCCGCTACACCTTC. Amino acids: CASSPPGQGSRYTF.